This note documents a single T cell receptor beta chain sequence. The sample is drawn from a study of control samples from healthy donors and cancer patients. This CDR3 is 16 amino acids long. Looked up from germline, CDR1 is SGHNT and CDR2 is YYREEE (reference sequence). With V trimmed by 4 bases and J by 5 bases, 7 bases remained unmatched. Using immunoSEQ multiplex PCR, the repertoire was profiled, and TCRdb retains in-frame clones only, with some absent. The data contain 170,000 or so clones, approximately 94% of them singletons. This TCR came from a man aged 25 to 40 in good health. Sequenced: blood. The rearrangement links TRBV5-4 to TRBJ2-5; 14 bases fit TRBD2. CDR3 in DNA: TGTGCCAGCAGCCATGGGACTAGCGGGAGTCAGGAGACCCAGTACTTC. Translation: CASSHGTSGSQETQYF.